This T cell receptor beta chain stems from a study of shared clonotypes between healthy human individuals. Deep-level assay runs were performed. Method: immunoSEQ multiplex PCR; TCRdb's copy keeps in-frame clones and lacks some. The table records hundreds of thousands of clones, 74% of them present only once. The sample was memory CD4+ T cells sorted from blood. Subset meaning: CD45RA-negative fraction. This TCR derives from a woman in her 30s in good health.

CDR3 in amino acids: CASSSSYLREQYF. In DNA form, the CDR3 reads TGCGCCAGCAGTTCAAGCTACCTCCGCGAGCAGTACTTC. The chain uses TRBV10-1 and TRBJ2-7; unclear D gene. The V end was cut by 5 bases, the J end by 6 bases, with 14 bases between. The CDR3 has 13 residues. Germline CDR1 is WNHNN and CDR2 is SYGVQD (reference sequence).